This T cell receptor beta chain comes out of a study of chemoradiotherapy in HPV16-positive cancers. Study-wide results and limits: HPV-specific T cells were functionally defined from only a couple of HPV16-positive patients. During treatment, candidate HPV-specific clones and E7-related motifs expanded in tumor.

The method was immunoSEQ multiplex PCR; TCRdb's version includes in-frame clones alone and lacks a portion of them. The sample lists under 30,000 clones, 94% seen once, with roughly 2.5% in the top ten. Of note for this clone: Its specificity is not known.

Repertoires were sampled repeatedly during chemoradiotherapy. The material was obtained from a patient who underwent chemoradiotherapy. The sequence was collected from a human donor with HPV-associated anogenital cancer.

The DNA for the CDR3 is TGTGCCAGCTCCCCTAGGCCGCGGACCGGGACAGGGGACTCCGAGCAGTACTTC. It is translated as CASSPRPRTGTGDSEQYF. The rearrangement uses TRBV18 and TRBJ2-7; 10 nucleotides agree with TRBD1. The germline CDR1 and CDR2 sequences are KGHSH and LQKENI. J gave up 6 bases and V 6 bases, and 20 bases lay outside the gene matches. The CDR3 is 18 amino acids.